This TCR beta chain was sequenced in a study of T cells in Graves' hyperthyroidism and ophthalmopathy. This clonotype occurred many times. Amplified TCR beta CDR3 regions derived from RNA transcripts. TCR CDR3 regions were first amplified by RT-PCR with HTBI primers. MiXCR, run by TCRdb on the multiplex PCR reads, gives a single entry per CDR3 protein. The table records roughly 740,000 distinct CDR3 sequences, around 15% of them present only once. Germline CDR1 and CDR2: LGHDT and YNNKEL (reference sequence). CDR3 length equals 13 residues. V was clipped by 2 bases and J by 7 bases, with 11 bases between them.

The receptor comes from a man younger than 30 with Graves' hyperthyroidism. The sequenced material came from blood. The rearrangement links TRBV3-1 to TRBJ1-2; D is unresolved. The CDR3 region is CASSQTSAGGYTF. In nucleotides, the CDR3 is TGTGCCAGCAGCCAAACCAGTGCTGGTGGCTACACCTTC. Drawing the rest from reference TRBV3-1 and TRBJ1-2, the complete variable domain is DTAVSQTPKYLVTQMGNDKSIKCEQNLGHDTMYWYKQDSKKFLKIMFSYNNKELIINETVPNRFSPKSPDKAHLNLHINSLELGDSAVYFCASSQTSAGGYTFGSGTRLTVV.